This record looks at one T cell receptor beta chain sequence and its context. These data come from a study of blood T cell repertoires in COVID-19. Study summary: Sites across the United States, Italy and Spain contributed samples from acute and convalescent COVID-19. The cDNA or gDNA used as material had been derived from T cells, B-cell-depleted T cells, or PBMCs.

Seattle-derived patients entered the study during active infection and were followed longitudinally. V shed 0 bases, J shed 5 bases, and the junction held 7 bases outside the gene matches. This CDR3 contains 17 residues. CDR1 and CDR2 from the germline V gene are LGHNA and YSLEER. The data were produced by immunoSEQ multiplex PCR, yet TCRdb's version contains in-frame clones alone and is incomplete. Here the sample spans some 390,000 clones, about nine tenths being singletons. This receptor was taken from a woman in her thirties or forties with COVID-19, enrolled during active disease. The chain is built from TRBV4-3 and TRBJ1-6, with 7 bases aligning to TRBD1. The specimen sequenced was peripheral blood. The chain's CDR3 is CASSQDQGGVNNSPLHF. CDR3 bases: TGCGCCAGCAGCCAAGACCAGGGGGGCGTGAATAATTCACCCCTCCACTTT.